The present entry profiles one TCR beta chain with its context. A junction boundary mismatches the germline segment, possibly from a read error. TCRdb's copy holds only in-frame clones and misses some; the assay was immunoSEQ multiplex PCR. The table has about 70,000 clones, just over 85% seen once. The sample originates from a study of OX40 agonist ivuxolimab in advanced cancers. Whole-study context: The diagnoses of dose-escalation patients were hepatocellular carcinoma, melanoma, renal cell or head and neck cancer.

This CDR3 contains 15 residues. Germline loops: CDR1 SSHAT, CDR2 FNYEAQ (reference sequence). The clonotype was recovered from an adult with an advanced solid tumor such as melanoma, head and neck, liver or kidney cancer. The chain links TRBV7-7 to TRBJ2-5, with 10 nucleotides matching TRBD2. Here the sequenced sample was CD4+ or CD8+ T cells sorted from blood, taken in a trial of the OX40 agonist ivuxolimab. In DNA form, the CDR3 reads TGTGCTAGCAGCCCGGGACTAGCGAGTCAAGAGACCCAGTACTTC. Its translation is CASSPGLASQETQYF.